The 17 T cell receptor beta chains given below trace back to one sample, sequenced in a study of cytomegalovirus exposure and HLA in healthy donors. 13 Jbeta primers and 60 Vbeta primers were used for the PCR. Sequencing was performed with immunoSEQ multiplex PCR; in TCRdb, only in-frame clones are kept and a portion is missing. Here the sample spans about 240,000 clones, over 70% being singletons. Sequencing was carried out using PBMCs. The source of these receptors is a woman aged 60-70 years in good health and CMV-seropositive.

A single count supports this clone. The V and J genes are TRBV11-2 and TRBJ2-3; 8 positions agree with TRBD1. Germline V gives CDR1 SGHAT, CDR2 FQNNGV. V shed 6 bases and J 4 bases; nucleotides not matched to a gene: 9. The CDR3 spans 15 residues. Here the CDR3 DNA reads TGTGCCAGCAGAACGCCCAGGGGGCGCGCAGATACGCAGTATTTT. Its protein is CASRTPRGRADTQYF.

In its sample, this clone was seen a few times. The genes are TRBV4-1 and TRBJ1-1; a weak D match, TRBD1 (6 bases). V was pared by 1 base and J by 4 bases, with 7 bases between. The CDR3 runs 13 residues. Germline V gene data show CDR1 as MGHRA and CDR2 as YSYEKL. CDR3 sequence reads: CASSQVGGTEAFF. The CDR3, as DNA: TGCGCCAGCAGCCAAGTAGGGGGCACTGAAGCTTTCTTT.

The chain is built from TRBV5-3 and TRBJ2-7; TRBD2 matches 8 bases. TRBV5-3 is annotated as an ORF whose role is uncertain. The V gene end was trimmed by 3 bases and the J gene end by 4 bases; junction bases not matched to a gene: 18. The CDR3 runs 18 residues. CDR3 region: CARSYIRREEKTWYEQYF. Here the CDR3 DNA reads TGTGCCAGAAGCTATATCCGGCGGGAGGAGAAAACTTGGTACGAGCAGTACTTC.

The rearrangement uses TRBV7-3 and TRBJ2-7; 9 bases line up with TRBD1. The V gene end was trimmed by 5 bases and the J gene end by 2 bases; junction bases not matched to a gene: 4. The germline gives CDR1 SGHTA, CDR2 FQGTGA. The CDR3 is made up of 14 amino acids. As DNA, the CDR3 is TGTGCCAGCAGCCCGGACAGGGGTCCCTACGAGCAGTACTTC. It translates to CASSPDRGPYEQYF.

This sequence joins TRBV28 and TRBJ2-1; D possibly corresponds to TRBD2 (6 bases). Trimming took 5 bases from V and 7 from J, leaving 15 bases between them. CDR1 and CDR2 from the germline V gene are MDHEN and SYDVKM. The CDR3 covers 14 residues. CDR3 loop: CASSGRGTVNEQFF. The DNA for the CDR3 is TGTGCCAGCAGTGGTCGCGGGACGGTTAATGAGCAGTTCTTC. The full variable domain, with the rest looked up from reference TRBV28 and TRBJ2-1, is DVKVTQSSRYLVKRTGEKVFLECVQDMDHENMFWYRQDPGLGLRLIYFSYDVKMKEKGDIPEGYSVSREKKERFSLILESASTNQTSMYLCASSGRGTVNEQFFGPGTRLTVL.

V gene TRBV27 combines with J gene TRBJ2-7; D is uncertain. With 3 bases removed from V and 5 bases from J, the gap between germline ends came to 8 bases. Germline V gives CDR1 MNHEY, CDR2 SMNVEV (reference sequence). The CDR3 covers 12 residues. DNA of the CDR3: TGTGCCAGCAGTTTTTCCGGTAACGAGCAGTACTTC. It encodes CASSFSGNEQYF.

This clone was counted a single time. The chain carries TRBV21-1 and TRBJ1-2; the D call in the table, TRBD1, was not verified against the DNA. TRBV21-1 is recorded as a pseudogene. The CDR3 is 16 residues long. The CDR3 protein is CASSKGRQGGNYGYTF. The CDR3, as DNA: TGTGCCAGCAGCAAAGGAAGACAGGGGGGTAACTATGGCTACACCTTC.

CDR3 sequence (DNA): TGTGCCACCAGCAGAGATCTTGGAGGGATGAACACTGAAGCTTTCTTT. Amino acid sequence: CATSRDLGGMNTEAFF. The chain employs TRBV15 and TRBJ1-1; D is uncertain. Germline V lookup: CDR1 LNHNV, CDR2 YYDKDF (reference sequence). The CDR3 totals 16 residues. The V and J ends lost 0 bases and 0 bases respectively, with 11 bases between them.

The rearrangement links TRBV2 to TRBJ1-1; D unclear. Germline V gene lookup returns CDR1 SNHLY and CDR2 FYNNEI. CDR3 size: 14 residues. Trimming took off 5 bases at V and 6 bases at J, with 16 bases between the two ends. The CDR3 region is CASSKEVRGAEAFF. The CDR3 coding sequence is TGTGCCAGCAGTAAAGAAGTACGGGGTGCTGAAGCTTTCTTT.

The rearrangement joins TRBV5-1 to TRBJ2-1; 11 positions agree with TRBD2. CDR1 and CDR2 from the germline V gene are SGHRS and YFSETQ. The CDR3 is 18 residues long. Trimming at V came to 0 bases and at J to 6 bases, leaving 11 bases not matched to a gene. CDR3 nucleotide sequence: TGCGCCAGCAGCTTGGGTAATAGCGGGAGGGCCTCGGGCAATGAGCAGTTCTTC. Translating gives CASSLGNSGRASGNEQFF.

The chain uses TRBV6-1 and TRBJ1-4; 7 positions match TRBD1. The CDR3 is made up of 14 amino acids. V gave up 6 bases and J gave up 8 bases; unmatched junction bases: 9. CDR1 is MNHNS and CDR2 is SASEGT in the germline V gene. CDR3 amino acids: CASRLGGAGEKLFF. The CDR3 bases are TGTGCCAGCAGGCTAGGGGGCGCAGGAGAAAAACTGTTTTTT.

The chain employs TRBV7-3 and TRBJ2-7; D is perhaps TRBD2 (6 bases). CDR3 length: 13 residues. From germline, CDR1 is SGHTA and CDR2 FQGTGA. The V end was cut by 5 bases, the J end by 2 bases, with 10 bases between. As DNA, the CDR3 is TGTGCCAGCAGCCCGGACTATACCTACGAGCAGTACTTC. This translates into CASSPDYTYEQYF. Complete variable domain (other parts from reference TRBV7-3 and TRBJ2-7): GAGVSQTPSNKVTEKGKYVELRCDPISGHTALYWYRQSLGQGPEFLIYFQGTGAADDSGLPNDRFFAVRPEGSVSTLKIQRTERGDSAVYLCASSPDYTYEQYFGPGTRLTVT.

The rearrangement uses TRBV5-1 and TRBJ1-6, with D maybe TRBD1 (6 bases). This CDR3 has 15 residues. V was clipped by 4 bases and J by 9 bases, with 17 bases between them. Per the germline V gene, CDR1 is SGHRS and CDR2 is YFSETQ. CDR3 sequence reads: CASSPYLGGSSPLHF. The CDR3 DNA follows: TGCGCCAGCAGCCCCTACTTAGGGGGATCTTCACCCCTCCACTTT.

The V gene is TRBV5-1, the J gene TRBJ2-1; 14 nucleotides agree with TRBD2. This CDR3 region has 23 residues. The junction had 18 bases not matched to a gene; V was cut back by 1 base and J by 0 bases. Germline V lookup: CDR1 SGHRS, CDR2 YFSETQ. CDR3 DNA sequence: TGCGCCAGCAGCTTGTTGTCGTACCTGGGGACTAGCGGGAGTTTCGGCTCCTACAATGAGCAGTTCTTC. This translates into CASSLLSYLGTSGSFGSYNEQFF.

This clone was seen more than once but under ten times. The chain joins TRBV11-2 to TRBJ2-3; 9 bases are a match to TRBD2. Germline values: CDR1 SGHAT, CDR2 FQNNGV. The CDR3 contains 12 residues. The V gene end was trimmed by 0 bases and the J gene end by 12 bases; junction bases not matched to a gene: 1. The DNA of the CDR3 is TGTGCCAGCAGCTTAGAAGCGGGGGGCCAGTATTTT. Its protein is CASSLEAGGQYF.

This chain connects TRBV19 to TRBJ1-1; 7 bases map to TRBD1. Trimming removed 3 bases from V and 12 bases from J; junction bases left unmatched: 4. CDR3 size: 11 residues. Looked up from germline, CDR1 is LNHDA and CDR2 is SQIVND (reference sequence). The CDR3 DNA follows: TGTGCCAGTAGTATTCGGACAGGCCCTTTCTTT. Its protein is CASSIRTGPFF.

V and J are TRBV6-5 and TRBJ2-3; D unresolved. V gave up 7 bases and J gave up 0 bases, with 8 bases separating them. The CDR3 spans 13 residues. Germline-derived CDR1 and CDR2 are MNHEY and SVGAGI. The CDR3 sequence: CASKEASTDTQYF. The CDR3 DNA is TGTGCCAGCAAAGAAGCTAGCACAGATACGCAGTATTTT.